This T cell receptor beta chain comes out of a study of CD8 T cells in ankylosing spondylitis. Points from the study as a whole: The authors found the disease-linked clones to be CD8+ and relatively rare in peripheral blood. What seemed typical of ankylosing spondylitis blood was a TCR beta motif built from roughly eight highly homologous variants. Clones linked to disease were reported to show significant enrichment in matched ankylosing spondylitis synovial fluid.

As regards this clonotype: Its specificity is not known.

The CDR3 covers 14 residues. V shed 6 bases, J shed 5 bases, and the junction held 6 bases outside the gene matches. TCRdb re-analysed the 5' RACE reads in MiXCR, keeping a single row per CDR3 protein. The sample includes about 250,000 distinct CDR3 sequences, approximately 20% of them seen just once. The rearrangement links TRBV12-3 or TRBV12-4 to TRBJ2-1; 8 bases match TRBD2. Sample: blood, either unsorted or a sorted T cell fraction (not recorded which). The clonotype was recovered from a male donor with ankylosing spondylitis or in good health (not recorded which). CDR3 nucleotide sequence: TGTGCCAGCAGCCCACCGGGACTAGACAATGAGCAGTTCTTC. Translation gives CASSPPGLDNEQFF.